This entry features one T cell receptor beta chain sequence. These data belong to a study of T cells expressing NK-cell markers. Germline CDR1 LGHDT, CDR2 YNNKEL (reference sequence). The CDR3 totals 16 residues. TCRdb re-called the 5' RACE reads, yielding one record per CDR3 amino acid sequence without DNA. This repertoire includes some 410,000 distinct CDR3 sequences. The chain links TRBV3-1 to TRBJ2-5. The clonotype originates from a woman between 18 and 69 years old in good health. The sample consisted of blood T cells: a sorted CD56 or NKG2C T cell subset, CD4+ or CD8+ T cells, or bulk PBMC T cells (not recorded which). The CDR3 loop reads CASSQEMGNPQETQYF.